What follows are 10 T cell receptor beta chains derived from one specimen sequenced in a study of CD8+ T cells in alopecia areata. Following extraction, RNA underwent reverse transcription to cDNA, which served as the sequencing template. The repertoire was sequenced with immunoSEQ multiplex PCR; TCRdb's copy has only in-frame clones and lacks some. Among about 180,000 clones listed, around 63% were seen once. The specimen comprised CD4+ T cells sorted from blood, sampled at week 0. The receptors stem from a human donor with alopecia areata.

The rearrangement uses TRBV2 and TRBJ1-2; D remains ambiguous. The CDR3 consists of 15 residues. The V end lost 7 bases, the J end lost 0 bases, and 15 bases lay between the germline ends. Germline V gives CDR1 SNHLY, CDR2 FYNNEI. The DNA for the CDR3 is TGTGCCAGCAAAAGACCCGGGGAGGCTAACTATGGCTACACCTTC. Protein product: CASKRPGEANYGYTF.

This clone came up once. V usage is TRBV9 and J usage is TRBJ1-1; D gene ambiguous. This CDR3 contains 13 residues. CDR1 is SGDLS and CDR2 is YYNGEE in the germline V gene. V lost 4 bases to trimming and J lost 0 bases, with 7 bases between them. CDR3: CASSFQVNTEAFF. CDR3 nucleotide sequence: TGTGCCAGCAGCTTCCAGGTGAACACTGAAGCTTTCTTT.

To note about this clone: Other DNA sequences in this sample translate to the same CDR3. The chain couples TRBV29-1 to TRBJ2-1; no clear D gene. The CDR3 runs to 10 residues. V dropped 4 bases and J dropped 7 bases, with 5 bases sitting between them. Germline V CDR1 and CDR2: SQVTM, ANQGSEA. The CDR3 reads CSVALNEQFF. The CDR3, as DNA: TGCAGCGTTGCTCTGAATGAGCAGTTCTTC.

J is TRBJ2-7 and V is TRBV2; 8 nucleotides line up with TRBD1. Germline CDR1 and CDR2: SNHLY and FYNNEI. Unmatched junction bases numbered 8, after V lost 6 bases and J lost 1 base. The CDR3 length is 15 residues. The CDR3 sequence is CASRVLDRVSYEQYF. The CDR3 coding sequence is TGTGCCAGCAGGGTTTTGGACAGGGTGTCCTACGAGCAGTACTTC.

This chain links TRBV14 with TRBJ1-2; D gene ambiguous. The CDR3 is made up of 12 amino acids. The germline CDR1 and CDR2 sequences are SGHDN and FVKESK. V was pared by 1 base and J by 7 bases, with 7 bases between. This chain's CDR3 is CASSQVFGGYTF. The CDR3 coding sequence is TGTGCCAGCAGCCAAGTCTTTGGTGGCTACACCTTC. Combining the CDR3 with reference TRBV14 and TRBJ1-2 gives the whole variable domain EAGVTQFPSHSVIEKGQTVTLRCDPISGHDNLYWYRRVMGKEIKFLLHFVKESKQDESGMPNNRFLAERTGGTYSTLKVQPAELEDSGVYFCASSQVFGGYTFGSGTRLTVV.

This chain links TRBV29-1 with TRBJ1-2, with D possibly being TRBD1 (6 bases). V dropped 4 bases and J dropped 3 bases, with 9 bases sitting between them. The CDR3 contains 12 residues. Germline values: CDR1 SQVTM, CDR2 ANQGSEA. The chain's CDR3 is CSVVQGHYGYTF. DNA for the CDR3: TGCAGCGTTGTACAGGGACACTATGGCTACACCTTC.

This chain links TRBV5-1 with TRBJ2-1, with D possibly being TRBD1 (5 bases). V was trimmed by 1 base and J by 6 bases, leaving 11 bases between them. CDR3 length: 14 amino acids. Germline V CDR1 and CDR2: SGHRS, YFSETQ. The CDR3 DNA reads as TGCGCCAGCAGCTTGCAGGGTTCACTCAATGAGCAGTTCTTC. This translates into CASSLQGSLNEQFF.

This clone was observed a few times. CDR3 DNA: TGTGCCACCAGCAGAGAAAGAGGGAACTATGGCTACACCTTC. This encodes CATSRERGNYGYTF. The gene calls are TRBV15 and TRBJ1-2; D is uncertain. Trimming took 0 bases from V and 2 from J, leaving 7 bases between them. The CDR3 runs to 14 residues. CDR1 LNHNV and CDR2 YYDKDF come from the germline V gene (reference sequence).

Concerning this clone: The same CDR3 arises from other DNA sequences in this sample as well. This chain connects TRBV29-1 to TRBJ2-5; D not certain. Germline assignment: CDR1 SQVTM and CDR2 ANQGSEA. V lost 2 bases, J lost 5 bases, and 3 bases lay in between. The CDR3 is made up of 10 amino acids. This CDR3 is CSVERETQYF. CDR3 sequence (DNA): TGCAGCGTTGAACGGGAGACCCAGTACTTC. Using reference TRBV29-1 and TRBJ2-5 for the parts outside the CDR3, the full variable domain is SAVISQKPSRDICQRGTSLTIQCQVDSQVTMMFWYRQQPGQSLTLIATANQGSEATYESGFVIDKFPISRPNLTFSTLTVSNMSPEDSSIYLCSVERETQYFGPGTRLLVL.

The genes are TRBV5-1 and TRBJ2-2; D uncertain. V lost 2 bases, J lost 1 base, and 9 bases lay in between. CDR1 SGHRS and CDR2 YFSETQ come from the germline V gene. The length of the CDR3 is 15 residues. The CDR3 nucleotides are TGCGCCAGCAGCTTACCCTCCCTGAACACCGGGGAGCTGTTTTTT. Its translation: CASSLPSLNTGELFF.